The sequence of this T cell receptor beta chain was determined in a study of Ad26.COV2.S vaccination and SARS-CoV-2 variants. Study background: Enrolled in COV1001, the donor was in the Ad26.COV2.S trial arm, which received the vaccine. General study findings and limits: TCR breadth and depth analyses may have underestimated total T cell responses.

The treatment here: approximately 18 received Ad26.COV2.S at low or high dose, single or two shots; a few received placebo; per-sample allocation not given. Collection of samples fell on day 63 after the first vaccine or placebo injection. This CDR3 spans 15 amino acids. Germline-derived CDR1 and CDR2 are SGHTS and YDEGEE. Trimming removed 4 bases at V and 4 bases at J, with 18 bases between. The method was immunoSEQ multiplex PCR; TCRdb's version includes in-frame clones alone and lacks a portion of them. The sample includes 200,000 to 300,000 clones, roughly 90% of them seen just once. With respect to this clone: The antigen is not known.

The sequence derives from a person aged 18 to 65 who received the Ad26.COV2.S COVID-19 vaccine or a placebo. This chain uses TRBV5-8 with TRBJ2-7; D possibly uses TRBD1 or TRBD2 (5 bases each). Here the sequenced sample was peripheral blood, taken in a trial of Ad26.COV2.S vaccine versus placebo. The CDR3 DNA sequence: TGTGCCAGCAGCGTAGAGGTCGGGGCCAGGTACGAGCAGTACTTC. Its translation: CASSVEVGARYEQYF. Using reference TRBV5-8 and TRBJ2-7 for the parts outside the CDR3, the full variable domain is EAGVTQSPTHLIKTRGQQATLRCSPISGHTSVYWYQQALGLGLQFLLWYDEGEERNRGNFPPRFSGRQFPNYSSELNVNALELEDSALYLCASSVEVGARYEQYFGPGTRLTVT.